Presented here are 19 T cell receptor beta chains from one specimen sequenced in a study of cytomegalovirus exposure and HLA in healthy donors. With 60 Vbeta and 13 Jbeta primers, the PCR was carried out. Here immunoSEQ multiplex PCR was the method, and the copy in TCRdb shows in-frame clones only, minus some. The table records approximately 160,000 clones, more than 70% of them present only once. The sequenced material came from PBMCs. Receptors were obtained from a male donor in good health and CMV-seronegative.

The chain joins TRBV6-5 to TRBJ2-5; possible D gene TRBD1, 6 bases. The closer fit of TRBJ2-7 to the DNA end suggests the J call may be wrong. There are 14 residues in the CDR3. Germline assignment: CDR1 MNHEY and CDR2 SVGAGI. In DNA form, the CDR3 reads TGTGCCAGCAGTTACAGCAGGGGCGCTTACGAGCAGTACTTC. Translated, it gives CASSYSRGAYEQYF.

In this sample, this clone turned up once. The chain joins TRBV4-1 to TRBJ2-3, with 7 positions matching TRBD2. There are 18 residues in the CDR3. Germline V lookup: CDR1 MGHRA, CDR2 YSYEKL. After removal of 2 bases from V and 1 base from J, the junction contained 12 bases not matched to a gene. DNA of the CDR3: TGCGCCAGCAGCCAAAAGTTCACCACTAGCGTTCGCACAGATACGCAGTATTTT. This translates into CASSQKFTTSVRTDTQYF.

V usage is TRBV18 and J usage is TRBJ2-2, with D perhaps matching TRBD1 (6 bases). The CDR3 extends over 15 amino acids. Trimming left V 6 bases short and J 1 base short, with 12 bases between. Germline CDR1 KGHSH, CDR2 LQKENI. CDR3 coding DNA: TGTGCCAGCTCGGCAGACAGGTTGAACACCGGGGAGCTGTTTTTT. Translated: CASSADRLNTGELFF.

The rearrangement links TRBV27 to TRBJ1-5; tentatively, D is TRBD1 (5 bases). V was cut by 5 bases and J by 7 bases, with 12 bases left in between. Germline-derived CDR1 and CDR2 are MNHEY and SMNVEV (reference sequence). The CDR3 loop spans 13 amino acids. The CDR3 DNA reads as TGTGCCAGCAGTCGCGGACATCGCCAGCCCCAGCATTTT. It translates to CASSRGHRQPQHF.

V usage is TRBV19 and J usage is TRBJ2-1, with 11 bases matching TRBD2. V was clipped by 5 bases and J by 6 bases; unmatched bases: 6. The CDR3 contains 15 residues. Germline V lookup: CDR1 LNHDA, CDR2 SQIVND (reference sequence). In nucleotides, the CDR3 is TGTGCCAGTAGTCCGGGACTAGCGGTATTCAATGAGCAGTTCTTC. Protein product: CASSPGLAVFNEQFF. The full variable domain, in which reference TRBV19 and TRBJ2-1 provide the parts outside the CDR3, is DGGITQSPKYLFRKEGQNVTLSCEQNLNHDAMYWYRQDPGQGLRLIYYSQIVNDFQKGDIAEGYSVSREKKESFPLTVTSAQKNPTAFYLCASSPGLAVFNEQFFGPGTRLTVL.

The rearrangement uses TRBV5-1 and TRBJ1-1; tentatively, D is TRBD1 (5 bases). The CDR3 extends over 13 amino acids. Trimming removed 3 bases from V and 4 bases from J, with 10 bases in between. Germline-derived CDR1 and CDR2 are SGHRS and YFSETQ. CDR3 bases: TGCGCCAGCAGCTGGACCCAGGGCACTGAAGCTTTCTTT. Encoded protein: CASSWTQGTEAFF.

The V gene is TRBV19, the J gene TRBJ2-7; 10 bases map to TRBD1. CDR1 is LNHDA and CDR2 is SQIVND in the germline V gene (reference sequence). The CDR3 contains 15 residues. Losses at the gene ends were 4 bases for V and 6 bases for J; bases not matched to a gene: 9. DNA of the CDR3: TGTGCCAGTAGTAGCTCCGGGACAGGGGCTCCCGAGCAGTACTTC. Translation gives CASSSSGTGAPEQYF.

This rearrangement joins TRBV6-4 to TRBJ2-1, with TRBD1 identical over 9 bases. CDR3 size: 13 residues. Germline-derived CDR1 and CDR2 are MRHNA and SNTAGT. J lost 14 bases, V lost 2 bases, and 7 bases had no gene match. For the CDR3, the DNA is TGTGCCAGCAGTGACCCTGGGACAGGGCGAGAGTTCTTC. Amino acid sequence: CASSDPGTGREFF.

This chain links TRBV25-1 with TRBJ1-1, with 9 bases identical to TRBD1. The CDR3 totals 14 residues. The V segment lost 6 bases and the J segment 3 bases; nucleotides outside the gene matches: 5. Germline assignment: CDR1 MGHDK and CDR2 SYGVNS. The CDR3 here is CASSRGQGYTEAFF. In DNA form, the CDR3 reads TGTGCCAGCAGCCGAGGACAGGGGTACACTGAAGCTTTCTTT.

V usage is TRBV25-1 and J usage is TRBJ2-5; possible D gene TRBD2, 6 bases. This CDR3 comprises 15 residues. V dropped 2 bases and J dropped 5 bases, with 15 bases sitting between them. Per germline, CDR1 MGHDK and CDR2 SYGVNS. CDR3 sequence reads: CASSEGGSVMETQYF. The CDR3 DNA follows: TGTGCCAGCAGTGAAGGGGGGTCAGTCATGGAGACCCAGTACTTC.

The gene calls are TRBV7-3 and TRBJ2-5; 8 bases align to TRBD1. There are 14 residues in the CDR3. Germline V lookup: CDR1 SGHTA, CDR2 FQGTGA. The junction had 7 bases not matched to a gene; V was cut back by 5 bases and J by 5 bases. The CDR3 DNA reads as TGTGCCAGCAGCCCCGGACAGGGTTTTGAGACCCAGTACTTC. It translates to CASSPGQGFETQYF.

The chain links TRBV6-5 to TRBJ2-3; maybe TRBD1 (5 bases). CDR1 and CDR2 from the germline V gene are MNHEY and SVGAGI. The germline V and J ends were trimmed by 6 bases and 0 bases, with 10 bases remaining between them. This CDR3 has 14 amino acids. The CDR3 region is CASRRTLSTDTQYF. Here the CDR3 DNA reads TGTGCCAGCAGGAGGACACTTAGCACAGATACGCAGTATTTT.

The chain couples TRBV7-9 to TRBJ2-7; 10 bases map to TRBD2. Losses at the gene ends were 0 bases for V and 4 bases for J; bases not matched to a gene: 3. The CDR3 extends over 15 amino acids. CDR1 is SEHNR and CDR2 is FQNEAQ in the germline V gene (reference sequence). The CDR3 reads CASSLAGTSEYEQYF. The DNA for the CDR3 is TGTGCCAGCAGCTTAGCCGGGACTAGCGAATACGAGCAGTACTTC. The full variable domain, completed using reference TRBV7-9 and TRBJ2-7, is DTGVSQNPRHKITKRGQNVTFRCDPISEHNRLYWYRQTLGQGPEFLTYFQNEAQLEKSRLLSDRFSAERPKGSFSTLEIQRTEQGDSAMYLCASSLAGTSEYEQYFGPGTRLTVT.

This clone was counted a single time. This chain connects TRBV5-1 to TRBJ2-2, with D tentatively TRBD2 (6 bases). Trimming cost V 0 bases and J 1 base, with 7 bases left between them. CDR1 SGHRS and CDR2 YFSETQ come from the germline V gene. The CDR3 is 15 residues long. CDR3 sequence reads: CASSLGDLNTGELFF. CDR3 bases: TGCGCCAGCAGCTTGGGGGACTTGAACACCGGGGAGCTGTTTTTT. The full variable domain, its missing parts supplied by reference TRBV5-1 and TRBJ2-2, is KAGVTQTPRYLIKTRGQQVTLSCSPISGHRSVSWYQQTPGQGLQFLFEYFSETQRNKGNFPGRFSGRQFSNSRSEMNVSTLELGDSALYLCASSLGDLNTGELFFGEGSRLTVL.

The chain recombines TRBV2 with TRBJ2-2; D unclear. Germline CDR1 SNHLY, CDR2 FYNNEI. The ends were cut back, 4 bases at V and 5 bases at J, with 8 bases in the middle. The CDR3 runs to 13 residues. Here the CDR3 reads CASSGAGTGELFF. The CDR3 region has the DNA TGTGCCAGCAGTGGTGCCGGGACCGGGGAGCTGTTTTTT.

This clone was observed a handful of times. The CDR3 is CASSSIRSEHEQFF. The CDR3, as DNA: TGTGCCAGCAGCTCTATCAGAAGCGAGCATGAGCAGTTCTTC. The V call is TRBV5-6, the J call TRBJ2-1; unclear D gene. The V and J ends lost 3 bases and 8 bases respectively, with 15 bases between them. Per germline, CDR1 SGHDT and CDR2 YYEEEE. There are 14 residues in the CDR3. Together with reference TRBV5-6 and TRBJ2-1, the CDR3 gives the full variable domain: DAGVTQSPTHLIKTRGQQVTLRCSPKSGHDTVSWYQQALGQGPQFIFQYYEEEERQRGNFPDRFSGHQFPNYSSELNVNALLLGDSALYLCASSSIRSEHEQFFGPGTRLTVL.

V usage is TRBV4-1 and J usage is TRBJ2-4, with 12 nucleotides matching TRBD2. Trimming removed 3 bases from V and 8 bases from J; junction bases left unmatched: 8. Looked up from germline, CDR1 is MGHRA and CDR2 is YSYEKL. This CDR3 comprises 16 residues. The CDR3 protein is CASSHIGLAGRDIQYF. The CDR3 DNA reads as TGCGCCAGCAGCCACATAGGACTAGCGGGACGAGACATTCAGTACTTC.

The chain couples TRBV4-1 to TRBJ2-1; tentatively, D is TRBD1 (6 bases). This CDR3 comprises 14 residues. CDR1 is MGHRA and CDR2 is YSYEKL in the germline V gene. V was clipped by 6 bases and J by 4 bases, with 13 bases between them. The CDR3 DNA reads TGCGCCAGCAGAGGACAGACAATTTACAATGAGCAGTTCTTC. Translation gives CASRGQTIYNEQFF.

The chain carries TRBV6-5 and TRBJ2-2; 10 bases fit TRBD2. CDR1 is MNHEY and CDR2 is SVGAGI in the germline V gene. V shed 2 bases, J shed 6 bases, and the junction held 3 bases outside the gene matches. This CDR3 region has 15 residues. CDR3 bases: TGTGCCAGCAGTTACCGGACTAGCGGAGCCGGGGAGCTGTTTTTT. Translating gives CASSYRTSGAGELFF.